Described below is a single T cell receptor beta chain sequence and its context. What it recognizes is unknown. The data were taken from a study of T cell responses to AZD1222 COVID-19 vaccine. Notes on the study in general: There were vaccine-associated CD4 TCRs across spike, dominant at 160-218 and 743-854. The donor cohort was predominantly white British with a female majority, and clonal diversity may have been underestimated. Close to half of spike-specific TCRs reportedly recognize unmutated variant regions.

Sequenced by immunoSEQ multiplex PCR; TCRdb stores in-frame clones only, minus some. The sample has about 160,000 clones, about 91% seen once. The source material was peripheral blood, sampled on day 0 of MenACWY control vaccination. This clonotype was sampled from an adult in good health.

The CDR3 here is CASSKQTGDYNEQFF. CDR3 coding DNA: TGTGCCAGCAGCAAGCAAACAGGGGACTACAATGAGCAGTTCTTC. The gene calls are TRBV7-2 and TRBJ2-1, with 7 bases fitting TRBD1. The CDR3 totals 15 residues. V lost 5 bases, J lost 3 bases, and 7 bases stayed unmatched. The germline V gene encodes CDR1 SGHTA and CDR2 FQGNSA. Full variable domain (rest looked up from reference TRBV7-2 and TRBJ2-1): GAGVSQSPSNKVTEKGKDVELRCDPISGHTALYWYRQSLGQGLEFLIYFQGNSAPDKSGLPSDRFSAERTGGSVSTLTIQRTQQEDSAVYLCASSKQTGDYNEQFFGPGTRLTVL.